The rows below give T cell receptor beta chains drawn from one sample of a study of OX40 agonist ivuxolimab in advanced cancers. Profiled with immunoSEQ multiplex PCR; TCRdb holds only in-frame clones, not every one. The sample consists of about 100,000 clones, roughly nine tenths of them appearing once. The sample here was CD4+ or CD8+ T cells sorted from blood, taken in a trial of the OX40 agonist ivuxolimab. The receptors derive from an adult with an advanced solid tumor such as melanoma, head and neck, liver or kidney cancer. The CDR3 runs from the conserved cysteine through the conserved F or W. Each record gives: CDR3 DNA, CDR3 protein, V gene, clone size, D gene, J gene. A D gene is named only where the DNA matches it firmly. The size entry is marked missing in some rows and otherwise reads once, few, many or a size class.

CDR3 DNA: TGTGCCAGCAGCCAAGAGACCCTGTATAGCAATCAGCCCCAGCATTTT; CDR3 protein: CASSQETLYSNQPQHF; V gene: TRBV2; clone size: -; D gene: -; J gene: TRBJ1-5
CDR3 DNA: TGCGCCAGCAGTGCCGTCCAGATCACCGGGGAGCTGTTTTTT; CDR3 protein: CASSAVQITGELFF; V gene: TRBV10-1; clone size: -; D gene: -; J gene: TRBJ2-2
CDR3 DNA: TGTGCCAGTAGTATCAAATCGACAGGCAAAAATGAAAAACTGTTTTTT; CDR3 protein: CASSIKSTGKNEKLFF; V gene: TRBV19; clone size: -; D gene: -; J gene: TRBJ1-4
CDR3 DNA: TGTGCCAGCAGCGGTGGAGGGGTATTAAAAGAGACCCAGTACTTC; CDR3 protein: CASSGGGVLKETQYF; V gene: TRBV5-4; clone size: -; D gene: -; J gene: TRBJ2-5
CDR3 DNA: TGCGCCAGCAGTGAGTCGACGACAGGGGGCACTGAAGCTTTCTTT; CDR3 protein: CASSESTTGGTEAFF; V gene: TRBV10-2; clone size: -; D gene: TRBD1; J gene: TRBJ1-1
CDR3 DNA: TGTGCCAGCTCACCAGGGAAGATGAACACTGAAGCTTTCTTT; CDR3 protein: CASSPGKMNTEAFF; V gene: TRBV18; clone size: -; D gene: -; J gene: TRBJ1-1
CDR3 DNA: TGTGCCAGCAGTTTACAGTTGCCTAATGAAAAACTGTTTTTT; CDR3 protein: CASSLQLPNEKLFF; V gene: TRBV7-9; clone size: few; D gene: -; J gene: TRBJ1-4
CDR3 DNA: TGTGCCAGCAGGTCAATGGGTGAAGCTTTCTTT; CDR3 protein: CASRSMGEAFF; V gene: TRBV27; clone size: -; D gene: -; J gene: TRBJ1-1
CDR3 DNA: TGTGCCACCAGCAGGGTAATTAAGGGCACCCAAGAGACCCAGTACTTC; CDR3 protein: CATSRVIKGTQETQYF; V gene: TRBV15; clone size: -; D gene: -; J gene: TRBJ2-5
CDR3 DNA: TGTGCCACCGGGACAGGGAGCTCCTACAATGAGCAGTTCTTC; CDR3 protein: CATGTGSSYNEQFF; V gene: TRBV19; clone size: -; D gene: TRBD1; J gene: TRBJ2-1
CDR3 DNA: TGTGCCAGCATTAAGGGGCTAGCGCGTACCGGGGAGCTGTTTTTT; CDR3 protein: CASIKGLARTGELFF; V gene: TRBV6-6; clone size: once; D gene: -; J gene: TRBJ2-2
CDR3 DNA: TGTGCCAGCTCACCAGAGAGCGCACCTGGGGCCAACGTCCTGACTTTC; CDR3 protein: CASSPESAPGANVLTF; V gene: TRBV18; clone size: -; D gene: -; J gene: TRBJ2-6
CDR3 DNA: TGTGCCAGCACAGTCGGTACCGGGGAGCTGTTTTTT; CDR3 protein: CASTVGTGELFF; V gene: TRBV5-4; clone size: -; D gene: -; J gene: TRBJ2-2
CDR3 DNA: TGCAGCGCCGTGGGGTTAACCTCCTACGAGCAGTACTTC; CDR3 protein: CSAVGLTSYEQYF; V gene: TRBV29-1; clone size: -; D gene: -; J gene: TRBJ2-7
CDR3 DNA: TGTGCCAGCTCCGAATCGACAGTGAACACTGAAGCTTTCTTT; CDR3 protein: CASSESTVNTEAFF; V gene: TRBV2; clone size: -; D gene: -; J gene: TRBJ1-1
CDR3 DNA: TGTGCCAGCAGCCAAGATAGCGGCAGGGGGCGGGATGGCTACACCTTC; CDR3 protein: CASSQDSGRGRDGYTF; V gene: TRBV4-2; clone size: -; D gene: TRBD1; J gene: TRBJ1-2
CDR3 DNA: TGTGCCAGCAGCTTAGACCGGCAGGGGATTCGCTTGTCCTACAATGAGCAGTTCTTC; CDR3 protein: CASSLDRQGIRLSYNEQFF; V gene: TRBV11-2; clone size: once; D gene: -; J gene: TRBJ2-1
CDR3 DNA: TGTGCCAGCAGCCCAATTCCGGGACGGGAGCAGTACTTC; CDR3 protein: CASSPIPGREQYF; V gene: TRBV9; clone size: -; D gene: -; J gene: TRBJ2-7
CDR3 DNA: TGTGCCAGCAGTTCGATTAGCGGCGCATCCTTC; CDR3 protein: CASSSISGASF; V gene: TRBV6-5; clone size: -; D gene: -; J gene: TRBJ2-7
CDR3 DNA: TGCAGCGTAGAGGAAAACTACGAGCAGTACTTC; CDR3 protein: CSVEENYEQYF; V gene: TRBV29-1; clone size: once; D gene: -; J gene: TRBJ2-7
CDR3 DNA: TGTGCCAGCAGTTCACAGGGAACTAATCAGCCCCAGCATTTT; CDR3 protein: CASSSQGTNQPQHF; V gene: TRBV7-9; clone size: -; D gene: -; J gene: TRBJ1-5
CDR3 DNA: TGTGCCTGGAGTGTATATAGGGCTGGGGCCAACGTCCTGACTTTC; CDR3 protein: CAWSVYRAGANVLTF; V gene: TRBV30; clone size: -; D gene: -; J gene: TRBJ2-6
CDR3 DNA: TGTGCCAGTAGTCCCGGAACGAGTCCTAATGAAAAACTGTTTTTT; CDR3 protein: CASSPGTSPNEKLFF; V gene: TRBV19; clone size: -; D gene: -; J gene: TRBJ1-4
CDR3 DNA: TGTGCCAGCAGTTTTACGGCCGATGGCAATCAGCCCCAGCATTTT; CDR3 protein: CASSFTADGNQPQHF; V gene: TRBV27; clone size: -; D gene: -; J gene: TRBJ1-5
CDR3 DNA: TGTGCTAGCAGCCCCCGACTAGCGGGAGGAGGGGAGACCCAGTACTTC; CDR3 protein: CASSPRLAGGGETQYF; V gene: TRBV7-7; clone size: -; D gene: TRBD2; J gene: TRBJ2-5
CDR3 DNA: TGTGCCACCAGCAGAGGAGGACTCTATGGCTACACCTTC; CDR3 protein: CATSRGGLYGYTF; V gene: TRBV15; clone size: -; D gene: -; J gene: TRBJ1-2
CDR3 DNA: TGTGCCAGCAGCTCAACACCGGGAACCACTGAAGCTTTCTTT; CDR3 protein: CASSSTPGTTEAFF; V gene: TRBV7-8; clone size: -; D gene: -; J gene: TRBJ1-1
CDR3 DNA: TGTGCCAGCAGTCTGGGACAGGGATCCTACGAGCAGTACTTC; CDR3 protein: CASSLGQGSYEQYF; V gene: TRBV6-5; clone size: once; D gene: TRBD1; J gene: TRBJ2-7
CDR3 DNA: TGTGCCAGCAGTTTCCTTAACAATGAGCAGTTCTTC; CDR3 protein: CASSFLNNEQFF; V gene: TRBV27; clone size: -; D gene: -; J gene: TRBJ2-1
CDR3 DNA: TGTGCCAGTAGTCTTCCAGGCACAGATACGCAGTATTTT; CDR3 protein: CASSLPGTDTQYF; V gene: TRBV19; clone size: -; D gene: -; J gene: TRBJ2-3
CDR3 DNA: TGCGCCAGCAGCTTGGTCGGGGACAATTACAATGAGCAGTTCTTC; CDR3 protein: CASSLVGDNYNEQFF; V gene: TRBV5-1; clone size: -; D gene: -; J gene: TRBJ2-1
CDR3 DNA: TGCAGCGTTGCCGGTCAAATGAACACTGAAGCTTTCTTT; CDR3 protein: CSVAGQMNTEAFF; V gene: TRBV29-1; clone size: -; D gene: -; J gene: TRBJ1-1
CDR3 DNA: TGTGCCACCTGGACTAGCGGGAGGGAGACCCAGTACTTC; CDR3 protein: CATWTSGRETQYF; V gene: TRBV10-3; clone size: -; D gene: TRBD2; J gene: TRBJ2-5